One and the same sample provided the 20 T cell receptor beta chains below, sequenced in a study of T cell changes during pregnancy in multiple sclerosis. Sequencing used immunoSEQ multiplex PCR; TCRdb keeps in-frame clones, though not all of them. Of tens of thousands of clones in the sample, roughly 92% were seen once. Material: CD4+ T cells from peripheral blood mononuclear cells, obtained in the first trimester of pregnancy. The origin of the receptors is a female donor with multiple sclerosis, enrolled in a pregnancy study.

The chain joins TRBV7-8 to TRBJ1-1, with 12 positions matching TRBD1. The CDR3 totals 13 residues. Germline lookup yields CDR1 SGHVS and CDR2 FQNEAQ. J gave up 5 bases and V 9 bases, and 4 bases lay outside the gene matches. The CDR3 DNA reads TGTGCCAGTGGGGACAGGGGGCGTACTGAAGCTTTCTTT. Amino acid sequence: CASGDRGRTEAFF.

The CDR3 DNA is TGTGCCACCAGCAGAGATCTTCGCCAGGCTGAAGCTTTCTTT. As protein: CATSRDLRQAEAFF. The V call is TRBV15, the J call TRBJ1-1, with no clear D. V shed 0 bases and J shed 6 bases, with 11 bases lying between them. Germline V CDR1 and CDR2: LNHNV, YYDKDF (reference sequence). The CDR3 is made up of 14 amino acids.

The rearrangement links TRBV9 to TRBJ2-4; 8 positions agree with TRBD2. The V gene end was trimmed by 4 bases and the J gene end by 14 bases; junction bases not matched to a gene: 8. The CDR3 is made up of 12 amino acids. Germline V CDR1 and CDR2: SGDLS, YYNGEE. In nucleotides, the CDR3 is TGTGCCAGCAGCCCGGGGACTAGTTTCAAGTACTTC. It is translated as CASSPGTSFKYF.

V is TRBV9 and J is TRBJ1-2; possibly TRBD1 for D (5 bases). The CDR3 has 14 residues. Germline CDR1 is SGDLS and CDR2 is YYNGEE. V was trimmed by 4 bases and J by 8 bases, leaving 18 bases between them. The CDR3 here is CASSYDKVGGGYTF. In DNA form, the CDR3 reads TGTGCCAGCAGCTACGACAAGGTGGGGGGGGGCTACACCTTC.

This clone occurred a few times. This rearrangement joins TRBV2 to TRBJ1-1; 7 positions agree with TRBD1. The CDR3 consists of 15 residues. V trimming: 5 bases; J trimming: 0 bases; junction bases outside the gene matches: 6. The V gene's germline CDR1 is SNHLY and CDR2 FYNNEI. The CDR3 DNA reads TGTGCCAGCAGTAGACCGGGACAGCTGAACACTGAAGCTTTCTTT. This sequence encodes CASSRPGQLNTEAFF.

The chain links TRBV29-1 to TRBJ2-1; TRBD1 matches 8 bases. Germline lookup yields CDR1 SQVTM and CDR2 ANQGSEA. The ends lost 2 bases at V and 7 bases at J; junction bases unmatched: 1. There are 12 residues in the CDR3. CDR3 coding DNA: TGCAGCGTTGAACGGGACAGGAATGAGCAGTTCTTC. Translated: CSVERDRNEQFF.

This chain connects TRBV28 to TRBJ1-2; 7 bases map to TRBD1. CDR1 and CDR2 from the germline V gene are MDHEN and SYDVKM. V was pared by 3 bases and J by 7 bases, with 5 bases of the junction left unmatched. This CDR3 comprises 13 residues. The CDR3 spells CASSFYRGSGYTF. CDR3 DNA sequence: TGTGCCAGCAGTTTCTACAGGGGATCTGGCTACACCTTC.

The rearrangement links TRBV18 to TRBJ1-2; 7 positions agree with TRBD1. Losses at the gene ends were 1 base for V and 6 bases for J; bases not matched to a gene: 5. Germline CDR1 and CDR2: KGHSH and LQKENI. The CDR3 contains 14 residues. The CDR3 nucleotides are TGTGCCAGCTCACCACGGGGTCAGGGGGATGGCTACACCTTC. Its translation: CASSPRGQGDGYTF. Complete variable domain (other parts from reference TRBV18 and TRBJ1-2): NAGVMQNPRHLVRRRGQEARLRCSPMKGHSHVYWYRQLPEEGLKFMVYLQKENIIDESGMPKERFSAEFPKEGPSILRIQQVVRGDSAAYFCASSPRGQGDGYTFGSGTRLTVV.

The genes are TRBV7-6 and TRBJ2-7; TRBD1 aligns across 7 bases. The trim removed 3 bases at V and 3 bases at J, leaving 5 bases unmatched. This CDR3 region has 14 residues. Germline V gives CDR1 SGHVS, CDR2 FNYEAQ. CDR3 DNA: TGTGCCAGCAGCTTTACAGACAGGGACTACGAGCAGTACTTC. Translated: CASSFTDRDYEQYF.

Written as DNA, the CDR3 is TGCGCCAGCAGCCGGGAACAGGGGGCGACGGGAAACACCATATATTTT. It yields the protein CASSREQGATGNTIYF. This chain uses TRBV4-3 with TRBJ1-3; 9 bases match TRBD1. Per the germline V gene, CDR1 is LGHNA and CDR2 is YSLEER. With 4 bases clipped from V and 4 bases from J, the junction kept 8 bases outside the gene matches. The CDR3 length is 16 residues.

The chain carries TRBV28 and TRBJ2-7; 10 bases line up with TRBD1. The J segment lost 4 bases and the V segment lost 2 bases, leaving 17 bases of the junction unmatched. CDR3 size: 19 residues. Germline CDR1 and CDR2: MDHEN and SYDVKM. The CDR3 loop reads CASSLPQGQGILTRYEQYF. CDR3 coding DNA: TGTGCCAGCAGTTTACCCCAGGGACAGGGGATCCTCACTAGATACGAGCAGTACTTC.

The chain combines TRBV29-1 with TRBJ2-3; 8 bases agree with TRBD1. This CDR3 contains 15 residues. Trimming removed 1 base from V and 6 bases from J; junction bases left unmatched: 9. Per germline, CDR1 SQVTM and CDR2 ANQGSEA. CDR3 DNA sequence: TGCAGCGTTGAAGGAAGGACAGGGCGCTACGATACGCAGTATTTT. Amino acid sequence: CSVEGRTGRYDTQYF.

The chain recombines TRBV6-1 with TRBJ2-5; weak D call: TRBD1 (5 bases). The germline CDR1 and CDR2 sequences are MNHNS and SASEGT. With 5 bases removed from V and 2 bases from J, the gap between germline ends came to 15 bases. This CDR3 has 15 residues. The CDR3 sequence: CASSSRSGAQETQYF. CDR3 coding DNA: TGTGCCAGCAGTTCCCGATCTGGGGCTCAAGAGACCCAGTACTTC.

The V gene is TRBV7-2, the J gene TRBJ2-3; 13 nucleotides match TRBD2. The germline CDR1 and CDR2 sequences are SGHTA and FQGNSA. The length of the CDR3 is 17 residues. V dropped 5 bases and J dropped 6; count of bases not matched to a gene: 11. The CDR3, as DNA: TGTGCCAGCAGCGCGTCCGGGACTAGCGGGGTCCGTGATACGCAGTATTTT. It yields the protein CASSASGTSGVRDTQYF.

This rearrangement joins TRBV14 to TRBJ2-1; the match to TRBD2 covers 7 bases. CDR3 length: 15 amino acids. Germline CDR1 SGHDN, CDR2 FVKESK. V was clipped by 0 bases and J by 5 bases; unmatched bases: 4. In nucleotides, the CDR3 is TGTGCCAGCAGCCAAGATCTAGCGGCAAACAATGAGCAGTTCTTC. It specifies CASSQDLAANNEQFF.

V usage is TRBV30 and J usage is TRBJ2-7; TRBD2 is a possible D gene (5 bases). Germline V gives CDR1 GTSNPN, CDR2 SVGIG (reference sequence). The CDR3 extends over 11 amino acids. Trimming took 6 bases from V and 4 from J, leaving 10 bases between them. CDR3 nucleotides: TGTGCCTGTATCGAGGGATACGAGCAGTACTTC. Amino acids: CACIEGYEQYF.

The chain uses TRBV10-3 and TRBJ2-1; 9 nucleotides line up with TRBD2. CDR1 is ENHRY and CDR2 is SYGVKD in the germline V gene. The length of the CDR3 is 16 residues. Losses at the gene ends were 2 bases for V and 4 bases for J; bases not matched to a gene: 6. The CDR3 loop reads CAISERVTSGYNEQFF. CDR3 DNA: TGTGCCATCAGTGAGCGGGTGACTAGCGGTTACAATGAGCAGTTCTTC.

The chain has TRBV19 and TRBJ1-2, with a weak D call TRBD1 (6 bases). The CDR3 has 15 amino acids. Trimming shortened V by 4 bases and J by 6 bases, and 18 bases separated the two germline ends. The germline V gene has CDR1 LNHDA and CDR2 SQIVND (reference sequence). CDR3 residues: CASSTNLQGNHGYTF. CDR3 DNA: TGTGCCAGTAGTACCAACCTACAGGGAAACCATGGCTACACCTTC.

The chain is built from TRBV2 and TRBJ2-2; D may be TRBD1 (6 bases). This CDR3 has 15 amino acids. Trimming stripped 6 bases from V and 0 bases from J, with 11 bases between. In germline, CDR1 is SNHLY, CDR2 FYNNEI. The DNA of the CDR3 is TGTGCCAGCAGCGGGGACACCCCGAACACCGGGGAGCTGTTTTTT. Protein: CASSGDTPNTGELFF.

V and J are TRBV5-1 and TRBJ2-7; 11 bases align to TRBD2. The CDR3 totals 19 residues. Germline V CDR1 and CDR2: SGHRS, YFSETQ. V gave up 3 bases and J gave up 0 bases; unmatched junction bases: 14. In nucleotides, the CDR3 is TGCGCCAGCAGCTCCGGGACTAGCGGTAGAGGGTCGAGCTCCTACGAGCAGTACTTC. Translation gives CASSSGTSGRGSSSYEQYF.